The rows below give T cell receptor beta chains drawn from one sample of a study of chemoradiotherapy in HPV16-positive cancers. Profiled with immunoSEQ multiplex PCR; TCRdb holds only in-frame clones, not every one. The data show fewer than 6,000 clones, approximately 90% seen once. The sample in question was blood, obtained from a patient who underwent chemoradiotherapy. All receptors come from a human donor with HPV-associated anogenital cancer. Both conserved end residues are part of each CDR3.

v_gene: TRBV7-9
j_gene: TRBJ1-2
CDR3aa: CASSPLGDPQRYGYTF

v_gene: TRBV6-5
j_gene: TRBJ2-1
CDR3aa: CASSSLLDYNEQFF

v_gene: TRBV9
j_gene: TRBJ2-7
CDR3aa: CASSPQAGYEQYF

v_gene: TRBV5-1
j_gene: TRBJ1-2
CDR3aa: CASRAFFGQATLEANYGYTF

v_gene: TRBV4-3
j_gene: TRBJ2-1
CDR3aa: CASSREGLAGPYNEQFF

v_gene: TRBV5-1
j_gene: TRBJ2-3
CDR3aa: CASRTAGPSTDTQYF

v_gene: TRBV15
j_gene: -
CDR3aa: CATSREVQYEQYF

v_gene: TRBV5-1
j_gene: TRBJ2-3
CDR3aa: CASSFADGRDTQYF

v_gene: TRBV7-9
j_gene: TRBJ2-3
CDR3aa: CASSRQLAQTDTQYF

v_gene: TRBV7-8
j_gene: TRBJ1-5
CDR3aa: CASSLRPILNSNQPQHF

v_gene: TRBV10-3
j_gene: TRBJ1-6
CDR3aa: CAISESGTGYNSPLHF

v_gene: TRBV6-1
j_gene: TRBJ2-7
CDR3aa: CASSYEGDRAYEQYF

v_gene: TRBV7-2
j_gene: TRBJ2-7
CDR3aa: CASGGLAGGTYEQYF

v_gene: TRBV5-6
j_gene: TRBJ2-7
CDR3aa: CASRTDTTYEQYF

v_gene: TRBV5-5
j_gene: TRBJ1-1
CDR3aa: CASSPRDSLNTEAFF

v_gene: TRBV5-1
j_gene: TRBJ2-5
CDR3aa: CASSLTSGAPYQETQYF

v_gene: TRBV29-1
j_gene: TRBJ1-2
CDR3aa: CSVDRQGGGYTF

v_gene: TRBV5-6
j_gene: TRBJ1-1
CDR3aa: CASSPKGANTEAFF

v_gene: TRBV6-5
j_gene: TRBJ1-1
CDR3aa: CASSLGGNQAFF

v_gene: TRBV7-9
j_gene: TRBJ2-1
CDR3aa: CASSPGYNEQFF

v_gene: TRBV4-3
j_gene: TRBJ2-3
CDR3aa: CASSQDLSQGADTQYF

v_gene: TRBV11-1
j_gene: TRBJ1-3
CDR3aa: CASSLNRGNTIYF

v_gene: TRBV6-6
j_gene: TRBJ2-1
CDR3aa: CASSPSGGYNEQFF

v_gene: TRBV9
j_gene: TRBJ2-5
CDR3aa: CASSVSGGNQETQYF

v_gene: TRBV7-6
j_gene: TRBJ2-5
CDR3aa: CASSLGVQGRETQYF

v_gene: TRBV7-2
j_gene: TRBJ1-2
CDR3aa: CASSRDRGYGYTF

v_gene: TRBV13
j_gene: TRBJ1-1
CDR3aa: CASSLGTLTDNTEAFF

v_gene: TRBV4-3
j_gene: TRBJ2-7
CDR3aa: CASSQGDREYEQYF

v_gene: TRBV11-2
j_gene: TRBJ2-3
CDR3aa: CASSLGDLSGRTDTQYF

v_gene: TRBV7-9
j_gene: TRBJ1-2
CDR3aa: CASSLGQGTNYGYTF

v_gene: TRBV10-2
j_gene: TRBJ2-5
CDR3aa: CASSEASGGARTQYF

v_gene: TRBV4-3
j_gene: TRBJ2-7
CDR3aa: CASSPQIGGGSYEQYF

v_gene: TRBV23-1
j_gene: TRBJ1-2
CDR3aa: CASSLSGGRCAYGYTF

v_gene: TRBV10-3
j_gene: TRBJ1-2
CDR3aa: CAISESRENYGYTF

v_gene: TRBV7-6
j_gene: TRBJ2-1
CDR3aa: CASSSLITPLLAGVFQVDEQFF

v_gene: TRBV19
j_gene: TRBJ1-6
CDR3aa: CASSVEETQGVYNSPLHF

v_gene: TRBV5-4
j_gene: TRBJ2-7
CDR3aa: CASSLAGGLGQYF